The 26 T cell receptor beta chains below all came from one sample that was sequenced in a study of blood T cell repertoires in COVID-19. TCRdb keeps only in-frame clones here, not all; method: immunoSEQ multiplex PCR. The table lists some 200,000 clones, about 76% of them singletons, with 8.6% in the top ten. The source material was peripheral blood. The source of these receptors is a woman between 50 and 59 years old with active or convalescent COVID-19.

This chain links TRBV7-9 with TRBJ2-1; 11 nucleotides line up with TRBD2. The germline V gene encodes CDR1 SEHNR and CDR2 FQNEAQ (reference sequence). The trim removed 4 bases at V and 10 bases at J, leaving 3 bases unmatched. The CDR3 has 13 amino acids. CDR3 sequence (DNA): TGTGCCAGCAGCTCTAGCGGGAGGAAAGAGCAGTTCTTC. It yields the protein CASSSSGRKEQFF.

As DNA, the CDR3 is TGTGCCAGCAGTTACTACCAGGGGGCCTACGAGCAGTACTTC. Translation gives CASSYYQGAYEQYF. This chain uses TRBV6-5 with TRBJ2-7; 7 bases match TRBD1. The CDR3 is 14 amino acids. With V trimmed by 1 base and J by 2 bases, 2 bases remained unmatched. Germline V gene data show CDR1 as MNHEY and CDR2 as SVGAGI.

This clone was seen a single time. The chain has TRBV7-2 and TRBJ2-7; D may be TRBD1 (6 bases). The CDR3 contains 15 residues. The germline V and J ends were trimmed by 1 base and 3 bases, with 13 bases remaining between them. Germline lookup yields CDR1 SGHTA and CDR2 FQGNSA. CDR3 bases: TGTGCCAGCAGCTTAGACACAGGGTTAGACTACGAGCAGTACTTC. Protein product: CASSLDTGLDYEQYF.

This clone has just a few counts. V gene TRBV4-2 combines with J gene TRBJ1-2; 9 bases are shared with TRBD1. This CDR3 has 16 amino acids. From germline, CDR1 is LGHNA and CDR2 YNFKEQ. The junction had 5 bases not matched to a gene; V was cut back by 1 base and J by 2 bases. For the CDR3, the DNA is TGTGCCAGCAGCCAAGGCCAACAGGGGGCGAACTATGGCTACACCTTC. This gives the protein CASSQGQQGANYGYTF.

The chain has TRBV30 and TRBJ1-4; 8 bases line up with TRBD1. This CDR3 is 14 amino acids long. Germline-derived CDR1 and CDR2 are GTSNPN and SVGIG (reference sequence). With V trimmed by 6 bases and J by 4 bases, 7 bases remained unmatched. This CDR3 reads CACQDRDLNEKLFF. In nucleotides, the CDR3 is TGTGCCTGCCAGGACAGGGATCTTAATGAAAAACTGTTTTTT.

This clone was observed once. This chain links TRBV7-8 with TRBJ2-3; a weak D match, TRBD2 (6 bases). Trimming left V 0 bases short and J 2 bases short, with 12 bases between. CDR1 SGHVS and CDR2 FQNEAQ come from the germline V gene. This CDR3 spans 16 amino acids. The CDR3 coding sequence is TGTGCCAGCAGCTTAGCGGTGGCTAGCGCCACAGATACGCAGTATTTT. This codes for CASSLAVASATDTQYF.

The V call is TRBV19, the J call TRBJ2-3, with TRBD2 matching over 7 bases. Looked up from germline, CDR1 is LNHDA and CDR2 is SQIVND (reference sequence). This CDR3 has 15 residues. With 5 bases clipped from V and 2 bases from J, the junction kept 7 bases outside the gene matches. CDR3 residues: CASSPSGAYTDTQYF. CDR3 nucleotide sequence: TGTGCCAGTAGTCCTAGCGGAGCTTACACAGATACGCAGTATTTT. Looking up the rest from reference TRBV19 and TRBJ2-3 gives the full variable domain: DGGITQSPKYLFRKEGQNVTLSCEQNLNHDAMYWYRQDPGQGLRLIYYSQIVNDFQKGDIAEGYSVSREKKESFPLTVTSAQKNPTAFYLCASSPSGAYTDTQYFGPGTRLTVL.

The rearrangement links TRBV4-3 to TRBJ2-3; 8 nucleotides line up with TRBD2. This CDR3 comprises 16 residues. J was trimmed by 2 bases and V by 1 base; bases with no gene match: 5. Germline CDR1 LGHNA, CDR2 YSLEER. CDR3 nucleotide sequence: TGCGCCAGCAGCCAAGTACCGGGGGGGGTCACAGATACGCAGTATTTT. Amino acid sequence: CASSQVPGGVTDTQYF.

This clone was seen more than once but under ten times. V usage is TRBV6-1 and J usage is TRBJ1-1; D is unclear. The CDR3 totals 16 residues. Germline loops: CDR1 MNHNS, CDR2 SASEGT. V was cut by 3 bases and J by 5 bases, with 19 bases left in between. DNA for the CDR3: TGTGCCAGCAGTGAGGGGAGTAAGGGCCTGAGGACTGAAGCTTTCTTT. This translates into CASSEGSKGLRTEAFF.

This clone was detected a few times. The genes are TRBV23-1 and TRBJ1-2, with 8 bases lining up with TRBD1. TRBV23-1 is noted as an ORF with a role that remains uncertain. The CDR3 is 16 amino acids. J was trimmed by 1 base and V by 8 bases; bases with no gene match: 12. The CDR3 sequence: CASGPKDRAFNYGYTF. The CDR3 coding sequence is TGCGCCAGCGGACCCAAGGACAGGGCCTTTAACTATGGCTACACCTTC.

Details on this clone: The sample carries other DNA sequences with the same CDR3. The chain carries TRBV30 and TRBJ1-1, with TRBD1 matching 7 bases. This CDR3 spans 13 amino acids. Trimming at V came to 3 bases and at J to 0 bases, leaving 1 base not matched to a gene. CDR1 is GTSNPN, CDR2 SVGIG, per germline (reference sequence). DNA for the CDR3: TGTGCCTGGAGGGACAGGCTGAACACTGAAGCTTTCTTT. Protein: CAWRDRLNTEAFF.

This rearrangement joins TRBV18 to TRBJ1-1; D gene uncertain. Germline V gives CDR1 KGHSH, CDR2 LQKENI. CDR3 length: 14 amino acids. The V end lost 5 bases, the J end lost 0 bases, and 10 bases lay between the germline ends. The CDR3 protein is CASSASILNTEAFF. The CDR3 DNA sequence: TGTGCCAGCTCAGCATCTATCCTGAACACTGAAGCTTTCTTT.

For the CDR3, the DNA is TGCGCCAGCAGCCTCGCCCCCGGGGAGACTGAAGCTTTCTTT. Translated: CASSLAPGETEAFF. J is TRBJ1-1 and V is TRBV4-3, with no clear D. CDR3 length: 14 residues. Germline V gives CDR1 LGHNA, CDR2 YSLEER. The V end was cut by 4 bases, the J end by 5 bases, with 14 bases between.

In its sample, this clone was seen once. This chain joins TRBV28 and TRBJ1-2; a possible D gene is TRBD1 (6 bases). CDR1 and CDR2 from the germline V gene are MDHEN and SYDVKM. This CDR3 is 13 amino acids long. Trimming stripped 6 bases from V and 8 bases from J, with 16 bases between. The CDR3 DNA reads TGTGCCAGCAGGTCCTCGTGGACAGAAGGCTACACCTTC. Encoded protein: CASRSSWTEGYTF.

The table lists this clone with a count of one. The chain employs TRBV4-1 and TRBJ2-3; TRBD2 agrees at 9 bases. In germline, CDR1 is MGHRA, CDR2 YSYEKL. The V and J ends lost 0 bases and 5 bases, in that order; junction bases with no gene match: 9. This CDR3 is built from 17 residues. The CDR3, as DNA: TGCGCCAGCAGCCAAGATTACGCGGGAGGGCCGAAAGATACGCAGTATTTT. This gives the protein CASSQDYAGGPKDTQYF.

The chain combines TRBV28 with TRBJ1-1; D unresolved. CDR3 length: 14 residues. The V end lost 7 bases, the J end lost 3 bases, and 15 bases lay between the germline ends. Germline V CDR1 and CDR2: MDHEN, SYDVKM. The CDR3 loop reads CASTFSIQYTEAFF. The CDR3, as DNA: TGTGCCAGCACTTTCAGTATACAGTACACTGAAGCTTTCTTT.

DNA of the CDR3: TGCGCCAGCAGACAGGGGGCTTGTGGCTACACCTTC. Amino acid sequence: CASRQGACGYTF. This chain joins TRBV10-1 and TRBJ1-2, with 9 bases fitting TRBD1. Unmatched junction bases numbered 3, after V lost 6 bases and J lost 7 bases. Germline CDR1 is WNHNN and CDR2 is SYGVQD (reference sequence). The CDR3 is 12 residues long.

V gene TRBV21-1 combines with J gene TRBJ2-3; the table names TRBD2, a call not compared with the DNA. TRBV21-1 is described as a pseudogene. The CDR3 is 12 amino acids. CDR3 in amino acids: CASEELTDTQYF. CDR3 DNA sequence: TGTGCCAGTGAGGAACTTACCGATACGCAGTATTTT.

The CDR3 loop reads CASSYSRETNEKLFF. The CDR3 DNA follows: TGTGCCAGCAGTTACTCCAGGGAAACTAATGAAAAACTGTTTTTT. The chain carries TRBV6-7 and TRBJ1-4; possibly TRBD1 for D (5 bases). TRBV6-7 is an ORF, with its function uncertain. Trimming removed 0 bases at V and 1 base at J, with 6 bases between. This CDR3 is built from 15 residues.

This chain uses TRBV5-4 with TRBJ2-1; maybe TRBD2 (6 bases). The CDR3 extends over 15 amino acids. Germline-derived CDR1 and CDR2 are SGHNT and YYREEE (reference sequence). V lost 3 bases and J lost 4, with 14 bases in between. The chain's CDR3 is CASSSKGTPYNEQFF. In nucleotides, the CDR3 is TGTGCCAGCAGCTCCAAGGGGACTCCTTACAATGAGCAGTTCTTC. Drawing the rest from reference TRBV5-4 and TRBJ2-1, the complete variable domain is ETGVTQSPTHLIKTRGQQVTLRCSSQSGHNTVSWYQQALGQGPQFIFQYYREEENGRGNFPPRFSGLQFPNYSSELNVNALELDDSALYLCASSSKGTPYNEQFFGPGTRLTVL.

This clone was counted many times. V and J are TRBV27 and TRBJ1-6, with D unclear. The V gene's germline CDR1 is MNHEY and CDR2 SMNVEV (reference sequence). This CDR3 contains 19 residues. V dropped 6 bases and J dropped 0 bases, with 21 bases sitting between them. CDR3 protein: CASRREATRLSSYNSPLHF. CDR3 DNA: TGTGCCAGCAGGCGCGAGGCTACCCGATTGAGCTCCTATAATTCACCCCTCCACTTT.

The V call is TRBV6-5, the J call TRBJ2-1, with 12 nucleotides matching TRBD2. Germline V lookup: CDR1 MNHEY, CDR2 SVGAGI. Trimming cost V 6 bases and J 5 bases; bases outside gene matches: 5. The length of the CDR3 is 15 residues. CDR3 nucleotide sequence: TGTGCCAGCAGAACCACTAGCGGGGGGAACAATGAGCAGTTCTTC. As protein: CASRTTSGGNNEQFF.

This clone was seen a handful of times. J is TRBJ2-7 and V is TRBV6-6; 8 bases fit TRBD2. This CDR3 region has 14 residues. Germline CDR1 reads MNHNY; CDR2 reads SVGAGI (reference sequence). V shed 5 bases and J 5 bases; nucleotides not matched to a gene: 8. The CDR3, as DNA: TGTGCCAGCAGTAAAGCGGGAGATAGTCACGAGCAGTACTTC. Amino acid sequence: CASSKAGDSHEQYF.

The chain links TRBV5-8 to TRBJ2-7, with D uncertain. This CDR3 is built from 11 residues. From germline, CDR1 is SGHTS and CDR2 YDEGEE. V lost 9 bases and J 2 bases, leaving 9 bases between the germline ends. The DNA of the CDR3 is TGTGCCATCCGTTCCGCCTACGAGCAGTACTTC. Translating gives CAIRSAYEQYF.

The genes are TRBV10-3 and TRBJ2-7; 7 nucleotides line up with TRBD2. This CDR3 comprises 13 residues. Germline V gene lookup returns CDR1 ENHRY and CDR2 SYGVKD. The junction had 7 bases not matched to a gene; V was cut back by 6 bases and J by 5 bases. The CDR3 here is CAIRSTSTDEQYF. The CDR3 DNA reads TGTGCCATCAGATCGACTAGCACTGACGAGCAGTACTTC.

V usage is TRBV7-2 and J usage is TRBJ2-2, with a possible D match to TRBD2 (5 bases). The CDR3 totals 16 residues. CDR1 and CDR2 (germline): SGHTA, FQGNSA. V shed 5 bases and J shed 6 bases, with 19 bases lying between them. The CDR3 loop reads CASSRPLAGLSGELFF. The CDR3 DNA sequence: TGTGCCAGCAGCCGCCCTCTGGCGGGTTTGTCCGGGGAGCTGTTTTTT.